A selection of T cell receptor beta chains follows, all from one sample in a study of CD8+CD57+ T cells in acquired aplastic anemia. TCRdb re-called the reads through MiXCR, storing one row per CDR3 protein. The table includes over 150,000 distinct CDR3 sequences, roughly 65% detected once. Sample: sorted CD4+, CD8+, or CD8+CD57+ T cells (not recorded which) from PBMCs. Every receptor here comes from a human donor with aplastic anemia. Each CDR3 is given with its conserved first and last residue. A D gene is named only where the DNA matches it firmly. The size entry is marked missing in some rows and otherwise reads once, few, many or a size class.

CDR3: CASSLIPGDTGYGYTF
DNA: TGTGCCAGCAGCTTAATTCCGGGGGACACAGGCTATGGCTACACCTTC
V: TRBV7-9
D: .
J: TRBJ1-2
size: .

CDR3: CASRPGGGANVLTF
DNA: TGTGCCAGCAGACCAGGGGGCGGGGCCAACGTCCTGACTTTC
V: TRBV2
D: TRBD1
J: TRBJ2-6
size: .

CDR3: CASSGDPGGAMNTEAFF
DNA: TGTGCCAGCAGCGGAGATCCAGGGGGCGCGATGAACACTGAAGCTTTCTTT
V: TRBV9
D: TRBD1
J: TRBJ1-1
size: .

CDR3: CASSLLGVEAFF
DNA: TGTGCCAGCAGCTTGTTAGGCGTTGAAGCTTTCTTT
V: TRBV5-4
D: .
J: TRBJ1-1
size: many

CDR3: CASSFFRGGRNIHNEQFF
DNA: TGTGCCAGCAGCTTCTTCCGGGGGGGGCGTAATATACACAATGAGCAGTTCTTC
V: TRBV7-8
D: TRBD2
J: TRBJ2-1
size: many

CDR3: CASSLAWGHFMNTEAFF
DNA: TGTGCCAGCAGCTTAGCGTGGGGACACTTCATGAACACTGAAGCTTTCTTT
V: TRBV7-3
D: .
J: TRBJ1-1
size: once

CDR3: CSVDGYSGSSYNEQFF
DNA: TGCAGCGTTGATGGATATAGCGGGAGCTCCTACAATGAGCAGTTCTTC
V: TRBV29-1
D: TRBD2
J: TRBJ2-1
size: .

CDR3: CASSGEGVDSPLHF
DNA: TGTGCCAGCAGCGGCGAGGGAGTGGACTCACCCCTCCACTTT
V: TRBV9
D: .
J: TRBJ1-6
size: once

CDR3: CASSVYRELGTEAFF
DNA: TGTGCCAGTAGTGTCTACAGGGAGTTGGGCACTGAAGCTTTCTTT
V: TRBV19
D: .
J: TRBJ1-1
size: many

CDR3: CASSLRTSGSADTQYF
DNA: TGTGCCAGCTCACTAAGGACTAGCGGGAGCGCAGATACGCAGTATTTT
V: TRBV18
D: TRBD2
J: TRBJ2-3
size: .

CDR3: CASSMFLAGSSGANVPTF
DNA: TGTGCCAGTAGTATGTTTCTCGCAGGAAGCTCTGGGGCCAACGTCCCGACTTTC
V: TRBV19
D: .
J: TRBJ2-6
size: .

CDR3: CSARDLRTSGGPYNEQFF
DNA: TGCAGTGCTAGAGATCTCAGGACTAGCGGGGGCCCGTACAATGAGCAGTTCTTC
V: TRBV20-1
D: TRBD2
J: TRBJ2-1
size: many

CDR3: CATSDSGTADTQYF
DNA: TGTGCCACCAGTGATTCTGGGACTGCGGATACGCAGTATTTT
V: TRBV24-1
D: .
J: TRBJ2-3
size: .

CDR3: CASSLSGGTSGYTF
DNA: TGCGCCAGCAGCTTGAGCGGCGGGACAAGTGGCTACACCTTC
V: TRBV5-1
D: .
J: TRBJ1-2
size: .

CDR3: CASSVTSFTTDTQYF
DNA: TGTGCCAGCAGCGTGACTAGTTTCACCACAGATACGCAGTATTTT
V: TRBV7-6
D: .
J: TRBJ2-3
size: once

CDR3: CSVISGGHYEQYF
DNA: TGCAGCGTGATTAGCGGAGGCCACTACGAGCAGTACTTC
V: TRBV29-1
D: .
J: TRBJ2-7
size: .

CDR3: CSASLGWVTYEQYF
DNA: TGCAGTGCCTCACTTGGCTGGGTAACCTACGAGCAGTACTTC
V: TRBV20-1
D: .
J: TRBJ2-7
size: .